This T cell receptor beta chain comes out of a study of response to subunit inactivated influenza vaccine. This clonotype appeared a few times. Its cognate antigen is unknown. This CDR3 region has 15 residues. V was clipped by 0 bases and J by 6 bases, with 16 bases between them. Per the germline V gene, CDR1 is SGDLS and CDR2 is YYNGEE. TCRdb re-derived calls from the RT-PCR reads in MiXCR, one entry per CDR3 protein. The table has a few hundred thousand distinct CDR3 sequences, roughly 15% seen once. Findings and limits, study-wide: There was a suggestion from the authors that each seasonal influenza vaccination recruits few new T cells.

The chain combines TRBV9 with TRBJ2-7; the D is unclear. The sequence was collected from a man in his fifties or sixties who received an inactivated influenza vaccine. The material sequenced was PBMCs from blood, taken roughly 12 days after vaccination. The CDR3 reads CASSVAEAAWGEQYF. CDR3 nucleotide sequence: TGTGCCAGCAGCGTAGCTGAGGCCGCGTGGGGCGAGCAGTACTTC. Using reference TRBV9 and TRBJ2-7 for the parts outside the CDR3, the full variable domain is DSGVTQTPKHLITATGQRVTLRCSPRSGDLSVYWYQQSLDQGLQFLIQYYNGEERAKGNILERFSAQQFPDLHSELNLSSLELGDSALYFCASSVAEAAWGEQYFGPGTRLTVT.